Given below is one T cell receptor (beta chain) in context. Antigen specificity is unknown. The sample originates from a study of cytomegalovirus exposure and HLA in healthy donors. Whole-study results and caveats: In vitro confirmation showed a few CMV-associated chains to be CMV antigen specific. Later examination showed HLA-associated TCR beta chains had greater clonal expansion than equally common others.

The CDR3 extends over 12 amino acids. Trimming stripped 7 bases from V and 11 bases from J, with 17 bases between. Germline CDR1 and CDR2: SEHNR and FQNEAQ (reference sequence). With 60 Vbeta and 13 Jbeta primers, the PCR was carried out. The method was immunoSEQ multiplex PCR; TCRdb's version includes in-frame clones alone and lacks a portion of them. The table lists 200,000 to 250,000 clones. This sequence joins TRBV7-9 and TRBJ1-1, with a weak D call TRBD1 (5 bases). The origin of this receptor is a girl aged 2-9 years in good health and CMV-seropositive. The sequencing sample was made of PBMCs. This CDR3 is CASKWEEGDAFF. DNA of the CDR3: TGTGCCAGCAAATGGGAGGAAGGGGATGCTTTCTTT.